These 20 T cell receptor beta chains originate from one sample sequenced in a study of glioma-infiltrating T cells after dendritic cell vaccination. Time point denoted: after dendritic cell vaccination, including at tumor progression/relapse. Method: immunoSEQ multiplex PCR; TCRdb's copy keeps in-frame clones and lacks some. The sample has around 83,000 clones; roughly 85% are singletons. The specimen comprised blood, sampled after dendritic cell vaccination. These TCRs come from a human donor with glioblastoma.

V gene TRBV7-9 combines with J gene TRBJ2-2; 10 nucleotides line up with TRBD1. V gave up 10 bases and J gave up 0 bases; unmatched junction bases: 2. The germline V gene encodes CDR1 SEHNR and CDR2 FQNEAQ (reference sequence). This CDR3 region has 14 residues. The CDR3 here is CANGQGANTGELFF. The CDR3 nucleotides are TGTGCCAACGGACAGGGGGCGAACACCGGGGAGCTGTTTTTT.

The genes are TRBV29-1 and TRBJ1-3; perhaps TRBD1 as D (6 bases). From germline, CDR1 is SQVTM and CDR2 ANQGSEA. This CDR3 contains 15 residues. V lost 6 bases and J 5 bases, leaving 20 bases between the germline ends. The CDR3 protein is CSVSGQSSLRNTIYF. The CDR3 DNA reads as TGCAGCGTCTCAGGACAGTCCTCTCTTCGAAACACCATATATTTT.

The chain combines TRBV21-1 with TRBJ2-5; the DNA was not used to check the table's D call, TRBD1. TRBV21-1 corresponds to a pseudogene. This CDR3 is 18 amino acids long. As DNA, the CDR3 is TGTGCCAGCAGCAAAATTCAGGGACAGGGGAGAGGACGGGAGACCCAGTACTTC. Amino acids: CASSKIQGQGRGRETQYF.

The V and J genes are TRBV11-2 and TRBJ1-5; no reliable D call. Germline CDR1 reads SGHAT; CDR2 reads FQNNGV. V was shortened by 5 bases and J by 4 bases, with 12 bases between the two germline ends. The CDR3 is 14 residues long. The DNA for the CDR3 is TGTGCCAGCAGCCCCGGACTCGAAAATCAGCCCCAGCATTTT. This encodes CASSPGLENQPQHF.

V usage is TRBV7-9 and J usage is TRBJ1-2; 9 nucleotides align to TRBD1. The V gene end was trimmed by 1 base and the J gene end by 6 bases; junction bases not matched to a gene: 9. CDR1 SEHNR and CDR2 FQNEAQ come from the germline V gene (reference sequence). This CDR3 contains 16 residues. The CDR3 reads CASSLVTGGAANGYTF. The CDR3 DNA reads TGTGCCAGCAGCTTAGTTACAGGGGGCGCCGCCAATGGCTACACCTTC.

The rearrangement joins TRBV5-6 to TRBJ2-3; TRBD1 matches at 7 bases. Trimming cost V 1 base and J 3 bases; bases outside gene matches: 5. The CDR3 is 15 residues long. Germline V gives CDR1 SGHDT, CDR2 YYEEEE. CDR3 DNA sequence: TGTGCCAGCAGCTTGAGGACAGGTACAACAGATACGCAGTATTTT. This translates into CASSLRTGTTDTQYF.

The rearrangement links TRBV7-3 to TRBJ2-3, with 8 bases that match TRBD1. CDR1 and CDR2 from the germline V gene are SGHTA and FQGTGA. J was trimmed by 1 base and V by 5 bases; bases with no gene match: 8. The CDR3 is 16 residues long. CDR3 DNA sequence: TGTGCCAGCAGCGCCGCCGGGACAGGTCGCACAGATACGCAGTATTTT. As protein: CASSAAGTGRTDTQYF.

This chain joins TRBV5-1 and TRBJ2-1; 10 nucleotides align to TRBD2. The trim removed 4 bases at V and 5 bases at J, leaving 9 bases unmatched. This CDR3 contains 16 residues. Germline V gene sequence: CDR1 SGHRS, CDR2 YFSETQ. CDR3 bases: TGCGCCAGCAGCCCCCGGACTAGCGGAACCAACAATGAGCAGTTCTTC. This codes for CASSPRTSGTNNEQFF.

The chain's CDR3 is CASSLGTGIISPLHF. DNA of the CDR3: TGTGCCAGCAGCTTGGGGACAGGGATCATCTCACCCCTCCACTTT. This chain links TRBV5-6 with TRBJ1-6; 8 bases agree with TRBD1. The germline V gene has CDR1 SGHDT and CDR2 YYEEEE. Unmatched junction bases numbered 6, after V lost 0 bases and J lost 10 bases. This CDR3 comprises 15 residues.

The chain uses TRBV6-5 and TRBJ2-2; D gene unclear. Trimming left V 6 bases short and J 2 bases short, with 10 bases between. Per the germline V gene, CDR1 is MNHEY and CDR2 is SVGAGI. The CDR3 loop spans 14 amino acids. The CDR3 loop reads CASRRYQNTGELFF. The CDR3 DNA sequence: TGTGCCAGCAGGCGTTACCAAAACACCGGGGAGCTGTTTTTT.

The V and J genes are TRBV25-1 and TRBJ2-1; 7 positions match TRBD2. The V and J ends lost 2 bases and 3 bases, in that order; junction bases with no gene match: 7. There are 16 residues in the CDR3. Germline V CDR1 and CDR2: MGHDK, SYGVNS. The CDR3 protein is CASSETRDYVYNEQFF. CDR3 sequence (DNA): TGTGCCAGCAGTGAAACACGGGACTACGTCTACAATGAGCAGTTCTTC. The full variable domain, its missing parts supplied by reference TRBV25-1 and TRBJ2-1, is EADIYQTPRYLVIGTGKKITLECSQTMGHDKMYWYQQDPGMELHLIHYSYGVNSTEKGDLSSESTVSRIRTEHFPLTLESARPSHTSQYLCASSETRDYVYNEQFFGPGTRLTVL.

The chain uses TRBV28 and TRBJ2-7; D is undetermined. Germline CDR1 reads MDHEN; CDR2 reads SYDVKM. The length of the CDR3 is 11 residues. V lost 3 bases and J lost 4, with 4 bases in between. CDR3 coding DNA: TGTGCCAGCAGTTTCTTGTACGAGCAGTACTTC. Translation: CASSFLYEQYF.

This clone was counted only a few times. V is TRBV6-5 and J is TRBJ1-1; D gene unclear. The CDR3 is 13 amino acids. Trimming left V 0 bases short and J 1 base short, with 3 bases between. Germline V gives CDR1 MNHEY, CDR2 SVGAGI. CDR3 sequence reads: CASSYSKNTEAFF. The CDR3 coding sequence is TGTGCCAGCAGTTACTCCAAGAACACTGAAGCTTTCTTT.

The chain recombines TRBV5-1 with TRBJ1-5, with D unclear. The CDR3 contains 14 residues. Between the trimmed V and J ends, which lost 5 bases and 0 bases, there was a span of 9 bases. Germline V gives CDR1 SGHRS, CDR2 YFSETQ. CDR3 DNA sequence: TGCGCCAGCAGGGAGAGTTATAGCAATCAGCCCCAGCATTTT. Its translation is CASRESYSNQPQHF.

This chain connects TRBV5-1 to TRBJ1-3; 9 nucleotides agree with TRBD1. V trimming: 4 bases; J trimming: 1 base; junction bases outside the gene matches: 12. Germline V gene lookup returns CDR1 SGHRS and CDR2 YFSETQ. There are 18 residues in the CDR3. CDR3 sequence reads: CASSREGQGGRSGNTIYF. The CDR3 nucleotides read TGCGCCAGCAGCCGAGAGGGACAGGGTGGTAGGTCTGGAAACACCATATATTTT. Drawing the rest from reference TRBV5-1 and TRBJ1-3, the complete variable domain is KAGVTQTPRYLIKTRGQQVTLSCSPISGHRSVSWYQQTPGQGLQFLFEYFSETQRNKGNFPGRFSGRQFSNSRSEMNVSTLELGDSALYLCASSREGQGGRSGNTIYFGEGSWLTVV.

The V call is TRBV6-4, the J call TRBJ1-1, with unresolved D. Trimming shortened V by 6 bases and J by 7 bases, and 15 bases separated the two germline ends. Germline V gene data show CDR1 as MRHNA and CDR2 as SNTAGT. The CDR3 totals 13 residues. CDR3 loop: CASSRRPGDEAFF. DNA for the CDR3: TGTGCCAGCAGCCGTAGACCGGGTGATGAAGCTTTCTTT.

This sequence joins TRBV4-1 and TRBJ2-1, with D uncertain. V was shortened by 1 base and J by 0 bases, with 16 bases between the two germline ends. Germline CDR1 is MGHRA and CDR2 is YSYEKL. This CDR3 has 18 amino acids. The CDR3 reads CASSQALLLAGSYNEQFF. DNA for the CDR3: TGCGCCAGCAGCCAAGCCCTGCTGTTAGCTGGCTCCTACAATGAGCAGTTCTTC.

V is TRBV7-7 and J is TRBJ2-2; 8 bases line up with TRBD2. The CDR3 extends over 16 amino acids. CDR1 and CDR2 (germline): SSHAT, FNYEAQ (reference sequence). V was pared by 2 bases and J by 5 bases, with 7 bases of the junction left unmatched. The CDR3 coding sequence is TGTGCCAGCAGCTTATGGAGCGGGAGTGGAACCGGGGAGCTGTTTTTT. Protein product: CASSLWSGSGTGELFF.

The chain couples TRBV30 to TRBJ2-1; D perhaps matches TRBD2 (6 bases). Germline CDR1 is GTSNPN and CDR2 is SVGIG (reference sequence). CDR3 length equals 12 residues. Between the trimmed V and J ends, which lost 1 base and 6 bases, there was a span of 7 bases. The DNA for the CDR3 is TGTGCCTGGAGTGCGACTAGCAATGAGCAGTTCTTC. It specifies CAWSATSNEQFF.

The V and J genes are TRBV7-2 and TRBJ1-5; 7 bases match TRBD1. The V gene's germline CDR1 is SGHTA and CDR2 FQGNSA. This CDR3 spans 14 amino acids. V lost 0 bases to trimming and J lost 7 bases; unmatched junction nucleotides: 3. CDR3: CASSLASTGQPQHF. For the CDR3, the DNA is TGTGCCAGCAGCTTAGCGTCGACAGGGCAGCCCCAGCATTTT.